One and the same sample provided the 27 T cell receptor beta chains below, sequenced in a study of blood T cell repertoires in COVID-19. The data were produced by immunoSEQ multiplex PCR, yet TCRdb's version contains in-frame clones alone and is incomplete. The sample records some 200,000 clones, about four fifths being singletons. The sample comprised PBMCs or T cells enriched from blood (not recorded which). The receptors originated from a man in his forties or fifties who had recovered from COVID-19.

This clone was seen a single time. In nucleotides, the CDR3 is TGCAGCGTTGGAGTAGGGACAGGAAACAATCAGCCCCAGCATTTT. Encoded protein: CSVGVGTGNNQPQHF. The chain has TRBV29-1 and TRBJ1-5; 8 positions agree with TRBD1. V was pared by 4 bases and J by 3 bases, with 8 bases of the junction left unmatched. CDR3 length equals 15 residues. Germline CDR1 and CDR2: SQVTM and ANQGSEA. The entire variable domain, with the rest obtained from reference TRBV29-1 and TRBJ1-5, is as follows: SAVISQKPSRDICQRGTSLTIQCQVDSQVTMMFWYRQQPGQSLTLIATANQGSEATYESGFVIDKFPISRPNLTFSTLTVSNMSPEDSSIYLCSVGVGTGNNQPQHFGDGTRLSIL.

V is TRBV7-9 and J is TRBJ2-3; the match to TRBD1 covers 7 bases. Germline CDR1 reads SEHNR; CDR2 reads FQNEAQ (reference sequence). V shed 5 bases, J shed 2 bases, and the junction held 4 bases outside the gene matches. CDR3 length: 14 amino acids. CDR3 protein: CASSRTGVTDTQYF. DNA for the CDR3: TGTGCCAGCAGCCGCACAGGGGTCACAGATACGCAGTATTTT.

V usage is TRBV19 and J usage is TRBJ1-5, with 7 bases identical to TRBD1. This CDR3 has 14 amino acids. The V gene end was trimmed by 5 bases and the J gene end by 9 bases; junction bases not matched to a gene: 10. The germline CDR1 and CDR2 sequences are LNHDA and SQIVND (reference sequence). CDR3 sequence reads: CASSLAGGFGPQHF. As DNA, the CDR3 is TGTGCCAGTAGTCTCGCAGGGGGGTTCGGGCCCCAGCATTTT.

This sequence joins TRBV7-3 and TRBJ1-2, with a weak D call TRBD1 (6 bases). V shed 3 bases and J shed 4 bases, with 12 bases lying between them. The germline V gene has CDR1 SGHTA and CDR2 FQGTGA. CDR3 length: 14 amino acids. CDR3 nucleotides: TGTGCCAGCAGCTTTTCGGGGGGCAGCTATGGCTACACCTTC. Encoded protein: CASSFSGGSYGYTF.

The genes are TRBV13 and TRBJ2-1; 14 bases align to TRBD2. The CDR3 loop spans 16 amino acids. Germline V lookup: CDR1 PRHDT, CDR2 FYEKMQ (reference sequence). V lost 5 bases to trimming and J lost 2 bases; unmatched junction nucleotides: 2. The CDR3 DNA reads TGTGCCAGCAGCCTGGGACTAGCGGGAGCCTACAATGAGCAGTTCTTC. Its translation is CASSLGLAGAYNEQFF. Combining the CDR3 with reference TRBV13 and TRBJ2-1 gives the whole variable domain AAGVIQSPRHLIKEKRETATLKCYPIPRHDTVYWYQQGPGQDPQFLISFYEKMQSDKGSIPDRFSAQQFSDYHSELNMSSLELGDSALYFCASSLGLAGAYNEQFFGPGTRLTVL.

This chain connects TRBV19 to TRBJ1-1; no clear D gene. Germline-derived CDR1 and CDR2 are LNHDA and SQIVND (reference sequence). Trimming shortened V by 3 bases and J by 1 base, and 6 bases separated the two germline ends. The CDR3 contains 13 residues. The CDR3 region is CASSIEGNTEAFF. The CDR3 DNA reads TGTGCCAGTAGTATCGAGGGGAACACTGAAGCTTTCTTT.

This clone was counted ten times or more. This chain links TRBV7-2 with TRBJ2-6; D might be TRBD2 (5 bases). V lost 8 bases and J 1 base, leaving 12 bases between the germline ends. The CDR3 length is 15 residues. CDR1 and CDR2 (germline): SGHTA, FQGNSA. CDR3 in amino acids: CASGPGMSGANVLTF. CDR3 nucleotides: TGTGCCAGCGGCCCGGGAATGTCTGGGGCCAACGTCCTGACTTTC.

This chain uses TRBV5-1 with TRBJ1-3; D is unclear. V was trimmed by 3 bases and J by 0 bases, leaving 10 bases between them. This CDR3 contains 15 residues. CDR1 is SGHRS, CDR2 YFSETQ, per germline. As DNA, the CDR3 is TGCGCCAGCAGCTATGGCAGAGGCTCTGGAAACACCATATATTTT. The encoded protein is CASSYGRGSGNTIYF.

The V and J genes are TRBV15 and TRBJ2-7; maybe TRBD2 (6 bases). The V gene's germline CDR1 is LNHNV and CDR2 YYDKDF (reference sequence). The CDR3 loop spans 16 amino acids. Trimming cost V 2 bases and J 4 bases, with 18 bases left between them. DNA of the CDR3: TGTGCCACCAGCAGATCTCCTAGCGCGACCACGTACGAGCAGTACTTC. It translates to CATSRSPSATTYEQYF. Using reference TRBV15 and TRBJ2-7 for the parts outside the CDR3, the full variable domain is DAMVIQNPRYQVTQFGKPVTLSCSQTLNHNVMYWYQQKSSQAPKLLFHYYDKDFNNEADTPDNFQSRRPNTSFCFLDIRSPGLGDTAMYLCATSRSPSATTYEQYFGPGTRLTVT.

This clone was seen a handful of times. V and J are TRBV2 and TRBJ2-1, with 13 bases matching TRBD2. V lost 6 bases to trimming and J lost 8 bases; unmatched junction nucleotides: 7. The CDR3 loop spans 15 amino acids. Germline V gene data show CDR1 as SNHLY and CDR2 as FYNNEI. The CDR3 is CASSPTSGRGHEQFF. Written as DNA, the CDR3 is TGTGCCAGCAGCCCAACTAGCGGGAGGGGCCATGAGCAGTTCTTC.

Written as DNA, the CDR3 is TGTGCCAGGAACATACCGGGACAGAAGACGTATGGCTACACCTTC. Encoded protein: CARNIPGQKTYGYTF. The chain couples TRBV2 to TRBJ1-2; TRBD1 agrees at 7 bases. This CDR3 is built from 15 residues. Trimming at V came to 9 bases and at J to 5 bases, leaving 15 bases not matched to a gene. Germline assignment: CDR1 SNHLY and CDR2 FYNNEI.

The chain's CDR3 is CASSIMLAGAGNEQFF. The CDR3 bases are TGTGCCAGTAGTATTATGCTAGCGGGAGCGGGCAATGAGCAGTTCTTC. The chain recombines TRBV19 with TRBJ2-1; TRBD2 agrees at 10 bases. The CDR3 totals 16 residues. Germline assignment: CDR1 LNHDA and CDR2 SQIVND (reference sequence). With V trimmed by 3 bases and J by 6 bases, 8 bases remained unmatched.

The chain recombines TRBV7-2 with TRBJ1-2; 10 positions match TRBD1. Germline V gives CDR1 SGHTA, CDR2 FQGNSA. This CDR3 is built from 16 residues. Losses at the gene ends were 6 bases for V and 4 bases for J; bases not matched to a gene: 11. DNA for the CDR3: TGTGCCAGCAGACCATCCGGGACAGGGGTGCGCTATGGCTACACCTTC. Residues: CASRPSGTGVRYGYTF. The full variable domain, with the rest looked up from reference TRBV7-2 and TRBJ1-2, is GAGVSQSPSNKVTEKGKDVELRCDPISGHTALYWYRQSLGQGLEFLIYFQGNSAPDKSGLPSDRFSAERTGGSVSTLTIQRTQQEDSAVYLCASRPSGTGVRYGYTFGSGTRLTVV.

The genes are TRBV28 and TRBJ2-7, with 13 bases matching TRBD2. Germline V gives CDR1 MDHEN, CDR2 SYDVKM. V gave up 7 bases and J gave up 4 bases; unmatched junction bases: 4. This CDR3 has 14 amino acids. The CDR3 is CASKGTSGKYEQYF. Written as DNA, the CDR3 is TGTGCCAGCAAAGGGACTAGCGGGAAATACGAGCAGTACTTC.

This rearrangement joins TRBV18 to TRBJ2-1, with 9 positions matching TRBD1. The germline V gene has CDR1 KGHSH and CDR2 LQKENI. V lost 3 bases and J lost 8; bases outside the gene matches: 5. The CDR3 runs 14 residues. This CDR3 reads CASSPGTGRDEQFF. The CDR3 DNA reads TGTGCCAGCTCACCCGGGACAGGGAGAGATGAGCAGTTCTTC.

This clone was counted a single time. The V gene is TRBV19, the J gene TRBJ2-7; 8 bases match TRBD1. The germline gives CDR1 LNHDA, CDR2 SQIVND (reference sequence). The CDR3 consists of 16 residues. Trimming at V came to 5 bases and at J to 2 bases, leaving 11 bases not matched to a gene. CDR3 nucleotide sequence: TGTGCCAGTAGTGGTCCCGGGACAGGAGCCACCTACGAGCAGTACTTC. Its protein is CASSGPGTGATYEQYF.

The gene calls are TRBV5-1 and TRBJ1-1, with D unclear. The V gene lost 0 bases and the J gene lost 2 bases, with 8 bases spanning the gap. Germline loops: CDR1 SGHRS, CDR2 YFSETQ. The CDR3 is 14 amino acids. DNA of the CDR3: TGCGCCAGCAGCTTGGCCATCCTAAACACTGAAGCTTTCTTT. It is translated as CASSLAILNTEAFF.

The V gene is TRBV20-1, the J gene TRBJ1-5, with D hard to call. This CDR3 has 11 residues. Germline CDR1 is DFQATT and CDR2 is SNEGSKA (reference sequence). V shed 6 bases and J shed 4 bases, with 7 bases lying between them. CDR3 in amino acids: CSALKNQPQHF. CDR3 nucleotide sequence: TGCAGTGCGCTAAAGAATCAGCCCCAGCATTTT.

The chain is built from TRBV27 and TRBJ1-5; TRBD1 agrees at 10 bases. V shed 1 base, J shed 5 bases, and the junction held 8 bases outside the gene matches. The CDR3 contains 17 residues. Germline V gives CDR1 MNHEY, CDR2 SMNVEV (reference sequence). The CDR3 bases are TGTGCCAGCAGTTTATTCGGGGGACAGGGGAAGGATCAGCCCCAGCATTTT. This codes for CASSLFGGQGKDQPQHF.

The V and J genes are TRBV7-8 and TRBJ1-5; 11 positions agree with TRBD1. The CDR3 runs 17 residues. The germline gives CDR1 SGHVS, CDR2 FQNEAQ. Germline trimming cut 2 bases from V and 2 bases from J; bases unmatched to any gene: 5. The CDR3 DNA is TGTGCCAGCAGCTTAAGGACAGGGGGCCGGGGCAATCAGCCCCAGCATTTT. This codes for CASSLRTGGRGNQPQHF. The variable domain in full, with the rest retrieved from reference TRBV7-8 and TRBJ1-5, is GAGVSQSPRYKVAKRGQDVALRCDPISGHVSLFWYQQALGQGPEFLTYFQNEAQLDKSGLPSDRFFAERPEGSVSTLKIQRTQQEDSAVYLCASSLRTGGRGNQPQHFGDGTRLSIL.

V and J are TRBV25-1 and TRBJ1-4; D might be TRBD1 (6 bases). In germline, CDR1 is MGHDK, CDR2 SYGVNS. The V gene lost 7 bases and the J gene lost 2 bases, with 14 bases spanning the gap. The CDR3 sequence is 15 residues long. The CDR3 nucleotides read TGTGCCAGCACGAGAACAGGGATTACTAATGAAAAACTGTTTTTT. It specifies CASTRTGITNEKLFF.

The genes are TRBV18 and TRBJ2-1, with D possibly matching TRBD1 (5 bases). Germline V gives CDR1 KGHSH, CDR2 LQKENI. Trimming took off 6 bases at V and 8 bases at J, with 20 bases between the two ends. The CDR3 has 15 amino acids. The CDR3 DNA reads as TGTGCCAGCTCTCCAGCCATAGGTCAGGGCCATGAGCAGTTCTTC. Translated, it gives CASSPAIGQGHEQFF. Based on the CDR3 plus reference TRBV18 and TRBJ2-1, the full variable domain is NAGVMQNPRHLVRRRGQEARLRCSPMKGHSHVYWYRQLPEEGLKFMVYLQKENIIDESGMPKERFSAEFPKEGPSILRIQQVVRGDSAAYFCASSPAIGQGHEQFFGPGTRLTVL.

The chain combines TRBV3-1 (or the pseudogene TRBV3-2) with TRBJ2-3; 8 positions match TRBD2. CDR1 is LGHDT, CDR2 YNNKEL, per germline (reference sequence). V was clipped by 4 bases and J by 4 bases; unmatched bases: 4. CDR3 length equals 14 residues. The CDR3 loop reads CASSRREVPDTQYF. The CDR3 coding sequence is TGTGCCAGCAGCCGGCGGGAGGTCCCAGATACGCAGTATTTT.

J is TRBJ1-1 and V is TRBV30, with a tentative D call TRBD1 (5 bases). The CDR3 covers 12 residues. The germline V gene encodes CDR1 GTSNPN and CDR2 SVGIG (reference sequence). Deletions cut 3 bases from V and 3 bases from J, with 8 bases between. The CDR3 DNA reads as TGTGCCTGGAGCCCCAGGGACACTGAAGCTTTCTTT. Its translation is CAWSPRDTEAFF.

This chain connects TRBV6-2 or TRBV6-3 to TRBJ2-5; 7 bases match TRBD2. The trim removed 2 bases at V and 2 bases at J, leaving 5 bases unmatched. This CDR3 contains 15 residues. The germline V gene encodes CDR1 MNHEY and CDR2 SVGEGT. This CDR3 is CASSYMAGVQETQYF. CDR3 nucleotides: TGTGCCAGCAGTTACATGGCGGGAGTTCAAGAGACCCAGTACTTC.

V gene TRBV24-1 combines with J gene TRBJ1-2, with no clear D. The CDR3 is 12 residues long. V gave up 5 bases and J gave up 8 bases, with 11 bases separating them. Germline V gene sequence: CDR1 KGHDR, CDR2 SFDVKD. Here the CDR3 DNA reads TGTGCCACCAGTGTCTGGGCGAGAGGCTACACCTTC. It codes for CATSVWARGYTF.

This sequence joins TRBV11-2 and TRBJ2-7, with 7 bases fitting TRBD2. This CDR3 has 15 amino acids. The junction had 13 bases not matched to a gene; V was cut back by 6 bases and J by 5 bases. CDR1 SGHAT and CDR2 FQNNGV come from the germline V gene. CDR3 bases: TGTGCCAGCAGACCAGCTAGCGGTTTGCGAAACGAGCAGTACTTC. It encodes CASRPASGLRNEQYF. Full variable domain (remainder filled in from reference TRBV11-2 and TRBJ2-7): EAGVAQSPRYKIIEKRQSVAFWCNPISGHATLYWYQQILGQGPKLLIQFQNNGVVDDSQLPKDRFSAERLKGVDSTLKIQPAKLEDSAVYLCASRPASGLRNEQYFGPGTRLTVT.